A selection of T cell receptor beta chains follows, all from one sample in a study of long-term antiretroviral therapy in people with HIV. Profiled with immunoSEQ multiplex PCR; TCRdb holds only in-frame clones, not every one. The sample lists about 30,000 clones; roughly 78% were seen once. Sequencing was performed on unsorted PBMCs, taken 1.5 years before starting antiretroviral therapy. The receptor source for this set is a man aged 18 to 29 with HIV. CDR3s include the opening cysteine and the closing phenylalanine or tryptophan. Each record gives: V gene, clone size, J gene, D gene, CDR3 protein, CDR3 DNA. The D gene is left open where the match is weak. Size is omitted from some rows. Given values are once, few, many or a class for expanded clones.

>TRBV7-6|once|TRBJ2-6|-
CASMGEISGANVLTF
TGTGCCAGCATGGGAGAGATCTCTGGGGCCAACGTCCTGACTTTC
>TRBV7-3|-|TRBJ2-7|-
CASSLNPDSGEQYF
TGTGCCAGCAGCTTAAACCCGGACAGCGGCGAGCAGTACTTC
>TRBV25-1|-|TRBJ2-1|TRBD2
CASSLAGSYNEQFF
TGTGCCAGCTCTTTAGCGGGCTCCTACAATGAGCAGTTCTTC
>TRBV6-5|-|TRBJ1-1|-
CASSGRAGGTEAFF
TGTGCCAGCAGTGGACGGGCCGGTGGGACTGAAGCTTTCTTT
>TRBV9|once|TRBJ1-3|-
CASSPTVAGNTIYF
TGTGCCAGCAGCCCTACAGTTGCTGGAAACACCATATATTTT
>TRBV7-2|-|TRBJ2-3|TRBD1
CASSLDRALLDTQYF
TGTGCCAGCAGCCTGGACAGGGCCCTCTTAGATACGCAGTATTTT
>TRBV6-4|-|TRBJ2-3|TRBD2
CASSGGTSGSTDTQYF
TGTGCCAGCAGTGGAGGGACTAGCGGGAGCACAGATACGCAGTATTTT
>TRBV6-6|-|TRBJ1-1|TRBD1
CASSYSDRGTTEAFF
TGTGCCAGCAGTTACTCGGACAGGGGTACCACTGAAGCTTTCTTT
>TRBV30|-|TRBJ1-2|-
CASIQGSGYTF
TGTGCCTCGATTCAGGGGAGCGGCTACACCTTC
>TRBV13|-|TRBJ1-3|TRBD1
CASSLDRGAGNTIYF
TGTGCCAGCAGCTTAGACAGGGGGGCTGGAAACACCATATATTTT
>TRBV7-9|-|TRBJ1-2|-
CASSLGGNYGYTF
TGTGCCAGCAGCTTAGGGGGAAACTATGGCTACACCTTC
>TRBV30|-|TRBJ2-1|-
CASGGRNEQFF
TGTGCCTCGGGTGGTCGGAATGAGCAGTTCTTC
>TRBV18|-|TRBJ1-2|-
CASSPREQTYGYTF
TGTGCCAGCTCACCAAGGGAACAAACCTATGGCTACACCTTC